The 25 T cell receptor beta chains below come from one sample, sequenced in a study of blood T cell repertoires in COVID-19. Here immunoSEQ multiplex PCR was the method, and the copy in TCRdb shows in-frame clones only, minus some. The table has fewer than 30,000 clones, around 90% seen once. The sample consisted of peripheral blood. The origin of the receptors is a man aged 50 to 59 with active COVID-19.

The chain combines TRBV28 with TRBJ1-5, with 7 bases fitting TRBD1. The CDR3 spans 14 residues. Germline values: CDR1 MDHEN, CDR2 SYDVKM. V lost 5 bases to trimming and J lost 7 bases; unmatched junction nucleotides: 8. As DNA, the CDR3 is TGTGCCAGCAGTGCACAGGGGACGTGGCAGCCCCAGCATTTT. As protein: CASSAQGTWQPQHF.

This chain uses TRBV18 with TRBJ2-5; the match to TRBD1 covers 7 bases. J gave up 4 bases and V 0 bases, and 5 bases lay outside the gene matches. This CDR3 is built from 15 residues. Germline V gene lookup returns CDR1 KGHSH and CDR2 LQKENI. The CDR3 reads CASSPPSRGRETQYF. CDR3 DNA sequence: TGTGCCAGCTCACCACCGTCAAGGGGGCGAGAGACCCAGTACTTC. The variable domain in full, completed from reference TRBV18 and TRBJ2-5, reads NAGVMQNPRHLVRRRGQEARLRCSPMKGHSHVYWYRQLPEEGLKFMVYLQKENIIDESGMPKERFSAEFPKEGPSILRIQQVVRGDSAAYFCASSPPSRGRETQYFGPGTRLLVL.

This sequence joins TRBV11-2 and TRBJ2-7, with 7 bases identical to TRBD1. The germline V gene encodes CDR1 SGHAT and CDR2 FQNNGV. After removal of 6 bases from V and 1 base from J, the junction contained 3 bases not matched to a gene. The CDR3 is 13 residues long. The CDR3 coding sequence is TGTGCCAGCAGAAACAGGGGTTCCTACGAGCAGTACGTC. Protein: CASRNRGSYEQYV.

The chain employs TRBV29-1 and TRBJ2-6; unclear D gene. The CDR3 has 13 amino acids. Germline assignment: CDR1 SQVTM and CDR2 ANQGSEA. Trimming shortened V by 8 bases and J by 4 bases, and 12 bases separated the two germline ends. CDR3 in amino acids: CSSAVAGANVLTF. The CDR3 coding sequence is TGCAGCTCTGCGGTGGCCGGGGCCAACGTCCTGACTTTC.

As to this clone: A read error may account for a junction end that differs from germline. This chain joins TRBV29-1 and TRBJ2-5, with 10 bases matching TRBD1. This CDR3 comprises 13 residues. Germline V lookup: CDR1 SQVTM, CDR2 ANQGSEA. As DNA, the CDR3 is TGCAGCGTAGCGGGACAGGGGACAGAGGCCCAGTACTTC. It encodes CSVAGQGTEAQYF.

The CDR3 bases are TGTGCCAGCAGTCGGGGGTATAGCAATCAGCCCCAGCATTTT. Its protein product is CASSRGYSNQPQHF. This chain joins TRBV27 and TRBJ1-5, with a tentative D call TRBD1 (5 bases). V was clipped by 5 bases and J by 0 bases, with 8 bases between them. The CDR3 contains 14 residues. The germline CDR1 and CDR2 sequences are MNHEY and SMNVEV (reference sequence).

V usage is TRBV5-4 and J usage is TRBJ1-3; tentatively, D is TRBD1 (6 bases). From germline, CDR1 is SGHNT and CDR2 YYREEE (reference sequence). The CDR3 length is 16 residues. Trimming shortened V by 3 bases and J by 7 bases, and 20 bases separated the two germline ends. The CDR3, as DNA: TGTGCCAGCAGCTCCTTCTTGGCCAGGGGAAGGAACACCATATATTTT. It encodes CASSSFLARGRNTIYF.

V usage is TRBV6-5 and J usage is TRBJ1-1; 9 bases map to TRBD1. V was clipped by 6 bases and J by 0 bases; unmatched bases: 5. The CDR3 is made up of 15 amino acids. The germline V gene encodes CDR1 MNHEY and CDR2 SVGAGI. CDR3 nucleotide sequence: TGTGCCAGCAGCGCCCGGACAGGGGTGAACACTGAAGCTTTCTTT. Residues: CASSARTGVNTEAFF.

This chain uses TRBV1 with TRBJ1-5; no check of the table's D call, TRBD1, against the DNA was made. TRBV1 is listed as a pseudogene. The CDR3 runs 12 residues. The CDR3 DNA is TGCACCAGGACAGGCCACCGTCAGCCCCAGCATTTT. Protein: CTRTGHRQPQHF.

This clone was seen more than once but under ten times. The chain is built from TRBV10-3 and TRBJ2-7; D ambiguous. The CDR3 totals 16 residues. The V and J ends lost 8 bases and 2 bases respectively, with 22 bases between them. The germline V gene encodes CDR1 ENHRY and CDR2 SYGVKD. The CDR3 here is CAIASGSGGSPYEQYF. The CDR3 DNA is TGTGCCATCGCCTCCGGGTCTGGTGGCAGTCCCTACGAGCAGTACTTC.

The chain joins TRBV24-1 to TRBJ2-3; a weak D match, TRBD1 (5 bases). The V end lost 5 bases, the J end lost 2 bases, and 10 bases lay between the germline ends. Germline CDR1 and CDR2: KGHDR and SFDVKD. This CDR3 comprises 14 residues. The CDR3 nucleotides are TGTGCCACCAGTGCGGCAGGGAACACAGATACGCAGTATTTT. Translating gives CATSAAGNTDTQYF.

The rearrangement uses TRBV6-1 and TRBJ1-1; tentatively, D is TRBD1 (6 bases). The ends were cut back, 2 bases at V and 4 bases at J, with 11 bases in the middle. From germline, CDR1 is MNHNS and CDR2 SASEGT. The CDR3 is 14 amino acids. CDR3: CASSEFQGFTEAFF. Here the CDR3 DNA reads TGTGCCAGCAGTGAATTCCAGGGGTTCACTGAAGCTTTCTTT.

CDR3 protein: CASNLGGYTEAFF. Here the CDR3 DNA reads TGTGCCAGCAATCTCGGGGGGTACACTGAAGCTTTCTTT. The J gene is TRBJ1-1, the V gene TRBV2; tentatively, D is TRBD1 (5 bases). CDR1 SNHLY and CDR2 FYNNEI come from the germline V gene. Trimming took 7 bases from V and 3 from J, leaving 12 bases between them. This CDR3 spans 13 amino acids.

The genes are TRBV11-1 and TRBJ1-6; D remains unclear. The V gene's germline CDR1 is SGHAT and CDR2 FQDESV (reference sequence). This CDR3 is 13 amino acids long. Trimming stripped 1 base from V and 5 bases from J, with 3 bases between. The chain's CDR3 is CASSLGHNSPLHF. The CDR3 DNA sequence: TGTGCCAGCAGCTTAGGGCATAATTCACCCCTCCACTTT.

J is TRBJ2-4 and V is TRBV30; 11 positions agree with TRBD1. The CDR3 length is 16 residues. Losses at the gene ends were 3 bases for V and 3 bases for J; bases not matched to a gene: 7. In germline, CDR1 is GTSNPN, CDR2 SVGIG (reference sequence). The CDR3 DNA reads TGTGCCTGGAGACGAACCGGGACAGGGGGCAAAAACATTCAGTACTTC. Its protein product is CAWRRTGTGGKNIQYF.

V and J are TRBV29-1 and TRBJ2-3; D ambiguous. The V end was cut by 3 bases, the J end by 0 bases, with 4 bases between. CDR1 is SQVTM and CDR2 is ANQGSEA in the germline V gene. The CDR3 is 12 amino acids. CDR3 amino acids: CSVETSTDTQYF. The CDR3 DNA sequence: TGCAGCGTTGAGACTAGCACAGATACGCAGTATTTT.

V is TRBV29-1 and J is TRBJ2-7; TRBD1 aligns across 8 bases. Germline CDR1 is SQVTM and CDR2 is ANQGSEA. V gave up 6 bases and J gave up 4 bases; unmatched junction bases: 8. The CDR3 contains 13 residues. Here the CDR3 DNA reads TGCAGCGTCAATGATGGGACAGGTTACGAGCAGTACGTC. Encoded protein: CSVNDGTGYEQYV.

The chain is built from TRBV24-1 and TRBJ2-5; 7 bases agree with TRBD2. After removal of 4 bases from V and 2 bases from J, the junction contained 6 bases not matched to a gene. Germline values: CDR1 KGHDR, CDR2 SFDVKD. The CDR3 consists of 15 residues. The CDR3 sequence: CATSDPREAQETQYF. CDR3 sequence (DNA): TGTGCCACCAGTGACCCTCGGGAGGCTCAAGAGACCCAGTACTTC.

The V gene is TRBV18, the J gene TRBJ2-7; TRBD1 agrees at 9 bases. The CDR3 length is 15 residues. Germline V gives CDR1 KGHSH, CDR2 LQKENI. Unmatched junction bases numbered 8, after V lost 2 bases and J lost 6 bases. The CDR3 region has the DNA TGTGCCAGCTCACCAACGGGACAGGGAATCCGCGAGCAGTACTTC. It yields the protein CASSPTGQGIREQYF.

The chain uses TRBV5-6 and TRBJ1-6; 10 bases line up with TRBD1. CDR1 and CDR2 from the germline V gene are SGHDT and YYEEEE. The V segment lost 6 bases and the J segment 9 bases; nucleotides outside the gene matches: 9. This CDR3 is 15 amino acids long. In nucleotides, the CDR3 is TGTGCCAGCAACCCCCGGGACAGGGGTGGTTCACCCCTCCACTTT. This sequence encodes CASNPRDRGGSPLHF.

The chain carries TRBV5-1 and TRBJ2-6; weak D call: TRBD2 (5 bases). V dropped 4 bases and J dropped 0 bases, with 14 bases sitting between them. The length of the CDR3 is 17 residues. Looked up from germline, CDR1 is SGHRS and CDR2 is YFSETQ. The CDR3 DNA reads as TGCGCCAGCAGCCCAGGACTTACTTCCTCTGGGGCCAACGTCCTGACTTTC. Its translation: CASSPGLTSSGANVLTF.

This chain joins TRBV7-6 and TRBJ1-1; 10 bases agree with TRBD1. J gave up 5 bases and V 5 bases, and 8 bases lay outside the gene matches. The CDR3 is 15 residues long. CDR1 and CDR2 from the germline V gene are SGHVS and FNYEAQ. CDR3 DNA: TGTGCCAGCAGCCTTCTGGGACAGGGGTATACTGAAGCTTTCTTT. Its translation: CASSLLGQGYTEAFF.

The chain is built from TRBV2 and TRBJ2-7; D possibly corresponds to TRBD2 (5 bases). Germline CDR1 is SNHLY and CDR2 is FYNNEI. Trimming stripped 6 bases from V and 0 bases from J, with 12 bases between. The CDR3 is 14 residues long. Written as DNA, the CDR3 is TGTGCCAGCAGGAGGGCCCAGAGCTCCTACGAGCAGTACTTC. It codes for CASRRAQSSYEQYF.

This clone is a singleton in its sample. The J gene is TRBJ2-1, the V gene TRBV10-2; perhaps TRBD2 as D (5 bases). This CDR3 has 15 amino acids. Deletions cut 3 bases from V and 2 bases from J, with 11 bases between. Per the germline V gene, CDR1 is WSHSY and CDR2 is SAAADI. The CDR3 DNA follows: TGCGCCAGCAGTGAACTGGGAGAGCCCTACAATGAGCAGTTCTTC. Its protein product is CASSELGEPYNEQFF.

The chain recombines TRBV27 with TRBJ2-1; 10 nucleotides line up with TRBD1. Germline-derived CDR1 and CDR2 are MNHEY and SMNVEV (reference sequence). V dropped 8 bases and J dropped 8; count of bases not matched to a gene: 9. The CDR3 loop spans 14 amino acids. As DNA, the CDR3 is TGTGCCAGCCTCCGGACAGGGGGTGTAGATGAGCAGTTCTTC. Translating it yields CASLRTGGVDEQFF.